This T cell receptor (beta chain) was observed in a study of blood T cell repertoires in COVID-19. Whole-study context: Spain, Italy and the United States supplied samples that represented acute and convalescent COVID-19.

The table came from immunoSEQ multiplex PCR; TCRdb's copy has only in-frame clones and leaves some out. The sample lists some 300,000 clones, 89% seen once, with roughly a tenth in the top ten. The study recruited people aged about 18 to 90 years across about 25 US areas. Participant-reported clinical history was the basis for cohort assignment. Germline V gene sequence: CDR1 SQVTM, CDR2 ANQGSEA. Losses at the gene ends were 4 bases for V and 0 bases for J; bases not matched to a gene: 5. The CDR3 length is 15 residues. This receptor was identified in a woman aged 25-40 years who had recovered from COVID-19. Sequenced: PBMCs or T cells enriched from blood (not recorded which). The gene calls are TRBV29-1 and TRBJ1-5; 8 bases map to TRBD1. This CDR3 reads CSVVGTGDSNQPQHF. The CDR3 coding sequence is TGCAGCGTTGTTGGGACAGGAGATAGCAATCAGCCCCAGCATTTT.